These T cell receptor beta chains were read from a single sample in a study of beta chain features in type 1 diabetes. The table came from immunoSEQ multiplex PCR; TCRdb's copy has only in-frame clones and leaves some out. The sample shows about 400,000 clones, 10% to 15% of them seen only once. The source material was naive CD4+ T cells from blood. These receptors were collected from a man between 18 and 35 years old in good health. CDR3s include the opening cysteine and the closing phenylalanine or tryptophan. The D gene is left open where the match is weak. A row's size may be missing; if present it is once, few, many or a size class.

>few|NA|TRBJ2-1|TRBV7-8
CASSLLRDASYNEQFF
TGTGCCAGCAGCTTACTTCGGGATGCGTCCTACAATGAGCAGTTCTTC
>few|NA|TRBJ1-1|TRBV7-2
CASSFLTVAFF
TGTGCCAGCAGCTTCCTGACAGTAGCTTTCTTT
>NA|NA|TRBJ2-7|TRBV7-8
CASSSRVALTYEQYF
TGTGCCAGCAGCTCCAGGGTGGCCCTAACCTACGAGCAGTACTTC
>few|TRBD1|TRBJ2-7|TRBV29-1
CSVAQMDRGLDEQYF
TGCAGCGTTGCCCAGATGGACAGGGGGCTGGACGAGCAGTACTTC
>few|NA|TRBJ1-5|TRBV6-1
CASSDRAGDQPQHF
TGTGCCAGCAGTGATAGGGCAGGGGACCAGCCCCAGCATTTT
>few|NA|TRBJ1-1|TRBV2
CASSETGNTEAFF
TGTGCCAGCAGTGAAACGGGGAACACTGAAGCTTTCTTT
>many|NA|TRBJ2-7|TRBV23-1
CASLPGVNEQYF
TGCGCCAGCCTCCCAGGGGTGAACGAGCAGTACTTC
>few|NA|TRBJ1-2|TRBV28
CASSDSSYGYTF
TGTGCCAGCAGTGACTCTTCCTATGGCTACACCTTC
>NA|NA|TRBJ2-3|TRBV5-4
CASSLDRADTQYF
TGTGCCAGCAGCTTGGACAGGGCGGACACGCAGTATTTT
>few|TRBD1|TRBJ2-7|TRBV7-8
CASSLPGQGSLFEQYF
TGTGCCAGCAGCTTACCCGGACAGGGCTCTCTCTTCGAGCAGTACTTC
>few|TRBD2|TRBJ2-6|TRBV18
CASSPTSGASSGANVLTF
TGTGCCAGCTCACCAACTAGCGGGGCATCCTCTGGGGCCAACGTCCTGACTTTC
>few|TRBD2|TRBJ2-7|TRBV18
CASSPRRLLAGVGHEQYF
TGTGCCAGCTCACCACGTCGACTCTTAGCGGGGGTCGGGCACGAGCAGTACTTC
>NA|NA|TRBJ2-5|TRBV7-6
CASSSPSAGPGETQYF
TGTGCCAGCAGCTCGCCCTCGGCAGGGCCAGGGGAGACCCAGTACTTC
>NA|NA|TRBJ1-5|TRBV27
CASSLKVGLGGPQHF
TGTGCCAGCAGTTTAAAGGTGGGGCTGGGGGGGCCCCAGCATTTT
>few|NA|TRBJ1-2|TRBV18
CASSPNPQDYGYTF
TGTGCCAGCTCACCAAATCCTCAGGACTATGGCTACACCTTC
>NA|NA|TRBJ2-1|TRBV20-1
CSAQEANEQFF
TGCAGTGCTCAAGAAGCCAATGAGCAGTTCTTC
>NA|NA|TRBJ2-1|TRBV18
CAGRGISYNEQFF
TGTGCAGGGCGGGGAATCTCCTACAATGAGCAGTTCTTC
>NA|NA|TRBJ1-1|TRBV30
CAWSVFQGYAFF
TGTGCCTGGAGTGTATTTCAGGGCTATGCTTTCTTT
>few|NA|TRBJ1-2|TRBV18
CASSPPGYYGYTF
TGTGCCAGCTCACCCCCAGGGTACTATGGCTACACCTTC
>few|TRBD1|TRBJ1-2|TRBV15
CATSRTTGGAGYTF
TGTGCCACCAGCAGGACCACAGGGGGTGCGGGCTACACCTTC
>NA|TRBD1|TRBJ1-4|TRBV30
CAWSPGDRREKLFF
TGTGCCTGGAGTCCAGGGGACAGACGGGAAAAACTGTTTTTT
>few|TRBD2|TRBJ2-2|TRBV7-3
CASSPLRGGSGELFF
TGTGCCAGCAGCCCCTTGCGGGGGGGCTCCGGGGAGCTGTTTTTT
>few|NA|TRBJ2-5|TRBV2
CASGESGYQETQYF
TGTGCCAGCGGGGAATCAGGGTACCAAGAGACCCAGTACTTC
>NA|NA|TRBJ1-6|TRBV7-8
CASNSPGRIDSPLHF
TGTGCCAGCAACTCCCCCGGGAGGATTGATTCACCCCTCCACTTT
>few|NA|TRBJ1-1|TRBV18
CASSPSRDRRNTEAFF
TGTGCCAGCTCACCATCCAGAGACAGGAGGAACACTGAAGCTTTCTTT
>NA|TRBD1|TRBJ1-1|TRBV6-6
CASSYSRTGNTEAFF
TGTGCCAGCAGTTACTCAAGGACAGGGAACACTGAAGCTTTCTTT
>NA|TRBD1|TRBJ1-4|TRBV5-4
CASSPDRVNEKLFF
TGTGCCAGCAGCCCGGACAGGGTGAATGAAAAACTGTTTTTT
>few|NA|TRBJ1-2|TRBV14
CASSQDKAFYGYTF
TGTGCCAGCAGCCAAGATAAAGCTTTCTATGGCTACACCTTC
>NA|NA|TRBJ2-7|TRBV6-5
CASTPVTRREQYF
TGTGCCAGCACCCCGGTGACTCGGCGGGAGCAGTACTTC
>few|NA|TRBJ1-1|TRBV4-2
CASSQDLRNTEAFF
TGTGCCAGCAGCCAAGATCTCCGGAACACTGAAGCTTTCTTT
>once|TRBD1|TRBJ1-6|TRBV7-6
CASSPIFGTGESSPLHF
TGTGCCAGCAGCCCTATCTTTGGGACAGGAGAATCTTCACCCCTCCACTTT